Shown below are 32 T cell receptor beta chains from a single sample sequenced in a study of cytomegalovirus exposure and HLA in healthy donors. Researchers ran the PCR with 60 Vbeta and 13 Jbeta primers. Clones were read by immunoSEQ multiplex PCR, and TCRdb kept only the in-frame ones, dropping some. The table records under 100,000 clones, roughly 85% of them present only once. The sequenced sample was PBMCs. Receptor source: a man in his thirties or forties in good health and CMV-seronegative.

This chain links TRBV7-9 with TRBJ1-4; D unresolved. CDR1 SEHNR and CDR2 FQNEAQ come from the germline V gene (reference sequence). The CDR3 has 16 amino acids. V gave up 5 bases and J gave up 8 bases, with 21 bases separating them. CDR3 sequence: CASSPTSGGFSEKLFF. The DNA for the CDR3 is TGTGCCAGCAGCCCCACCTCGGGAGGGTTTTCGGAAAAACTGTTTTTT.

The chain joins TRBV7-2 to TRBJ2-1; unclear D gene. Germline V lookup: CDR1 SGHTA, CDR2 FQGNSA. CDR3 length: 13 amino acids. Trimming cost V 7 bases and J 0 bases, with 7 bases left between them. CDR3 bases: TGTGCCAGCACCGTCCCCTCCTACAATGAGCAGTTCTTC. This gives the protein CASTVPSYNEQFF. Full variable domain (remainder filled in from reference TRBV7-2 and TRBJ2-1): GAGVSQSPSNKVTEKGKDVELRCDPISGHTALYWYRQSLGQGLEFLIYFQGNSAPDKSGLPSDRFSAERTGGSVSTLTIQRTQQEDSAVYLCASTVPSYNEQFFGPGTRLTVL.

V is TRBV5-4 and J is TRBJ2-5; 13 bases align to TRBD2. TRBJ2-7 explains the end of the DNA better; the J call may be wrong. Germline CDR1 SGHNT, CDR2 YYREEE (reference sequence). CDR3 size: 16 residues. CDR3 residues: CASSAGLAGDPYEQYF. The CDR3 bases are TGTGCCAGCAGCGCAGGACTAGCGGGGGACCCCTACGAGCAGTACTTC.

The V gene is TRBV11-2, the J gene TRBJ2-3; 7 nucleotides match TRBD2. The CDR3 length is 17 residues. Germline assignment: CDR1 SGHAT and CDR2 FQNNGV. Trimming took 3 bases from V and 4 from J; bases not matched to a gene: 13. The CDR3 DNA sequence: TGTGCCAGCAGCTTTCGGGGAGGGCGGTCGGGCGCAGATACGCAGTATTTT. It is translated as CASSFRGGRSGADTQYF.

The gene calls are TRBV28 and TRBJ2-5; tentative D call: TRBD1 (6 bases). The V gene's germline CDR1 is MDHEN and CDR2 SYDVKM. V was cut by 5 bases and J by 4 bases, with 11 bases left in between. This CDR3 spans 13 amino acids. Here the CDR3 reads CASSRPGAETQYF. CDR3 DNA: TGTGCCAGCAGTCGGCCAGGGGCAGAGACCCAGTACTTC.

The chain combines TRBV5-4 with TRBJ2-5; 10 nucleotides agree with TRBD2. Germline V lookup: CDR1 SGHNT, CDR2 YYREEE (reference sequence). The CDR3 is 16 residues long. Trimming removed 4 bases from V and 0 bases from J; junction bases left unmatched: 6. DNA of the CDR3: TGTGCCAGCAGCCCACAGGGACTAGCGTACCAAGAGACCCAGTACTTC. It encodes CASSPQGLAYQETQYF.

In this sample, this clone turned up once. This chain connects TRBV7-9 to TRBJ1-4; D is perhaps TRBD1 (6 bases). Germline loops: CDR1 SEHNR, CDR2 FQNEAQ (reference sequence). With 3 bases removed from V and 0 bases from J, the gap between germline ends came to 14 bases. The CDR3 has 17 residues. The CDR3 bases are TGTGCCAGCAGCTTGTCTTGGGGACACGCAACTAATGAAAAACTGTTTTTT. Amino acids: CASSLSWGHATNEKLFF.

This clone was seen only once. J is TRBJ2-7 and V is TRBV6-1; TRBD1 might be the D (5 bases). CDR3 length equals 13 residues. Per germline, CDR1 MNHNS and CDR2 SASEGT. The CDR3 spells CALQVISTYEQYF. The CDR3, as DNA: TGTGCTCTACAGGTCATTTCGACCTACGAGCAGTACTTC.

V and J are TRBV5-6 and TRBJ1-5; 7 bases are shared with TRBD1. This CDR3 region has 16 residues. V lost 0 bases, J lost 3 bases, and 6 bases stayed unmatched. Germline V gene data show CDR1 as SGHDT and CDR2 as YYEEEE. The CDR3 loop is CASSLARGDSNQPQHF. CDR3 coding DNA: TGTGCCAGCAGCTTGGCCAGGGGGGACTCCAATCAGCCCCAGCATTTT.

The chain combines TRBV7-9 with TRBJ1-2; possibly TRBD1 for D (6 bases). V lost 6 bases to trimming and J lost 4 bases, with 15 bases between them. Germline assignment: CDR1 SEHNR and CDR2 FQNEAQ (reference sequence). The CDR3 is made up of 14 amino acids. CDR3 protein: CASSTPDSAYGYTF. Here the CDR3 DNA reads TGTGCCAGCAGTACACCGGACAGCGCCTATGGCTACACCTTC.

V usage is TRBV10-1 and J usage is TRBJ1-1, with D hard to call. The CDR3 length is 13 residues. The ends were cut back, 5 bases at V and 1 base at J, with 8 bases in the middle. Germline V gene data show CDR1 as WNHNN and CDR2 as SYGVQD (reference sequence). Here the CDR3 reads CASSRRENTEAFF. The CDR3 DNA sequence: TGCGCCAGCAGTCGACGGGAGAACACTGAAGCTTTCTTT.

The chain joins TRBV11-1 to TRBJ2-3; the match to TRBD2 covers 11 bases. V was pared by 5 bases and J by 2 bases, with 6 bases of the junction left unmatched. The CDR3 consists of 16 residues. CDR1 and CDR2 from the germline V gene are SGHAT and FQDESV (reference sequence). CDR3 region: CASSTPSGGYTDTQYF. CDR3 in DNA: TGTGCCAGCAGCACCCCTAGCGGGGGGTACACAGATACGCAGTATTTT.

For the CDR3, the DNA is TGCGCCAGCAGCCGGGGGAGGGACCTAGGGGAGCTGTTTTTT. Translated, it gives CASSRGRDLGELFF. The chain has TRBV4-1 and TRBJ2-2, with 7 bases matching TRBD2. Looked up from germline, CDR1 is MGHRA and CDR2 is YSYEKL. V was clipped by 4 bases and J by 8 bases; unmatched bases: 7. The CDR3 runs 14 residues.

This rearrangement joins TRBV7-9 to TRBJ1-1; D possibly corresponds to TRBD1 (6 bases). V was pared by 2 bases and J by 3 bases, with 13 bases between. The CDR3 has 15 residues. Per germline, CDR1 SEHNR and CDR2 FQNEAQ (reference sequence). CDR3 sequence reads: CASSLSGGRYTEAFF. The CDR3 bases are TGTGCCAGCAGCTTAAGCGGGGGGCGGTACACTGAAGCTTTCTTT.

Comments on this clone: Sequence at one end of the junction differs from germline and may be a read error. The V and J genes are TRBV7-9 and TRBJ1-6, with 8 positions matching TRBD1. Per the germline V gene, CDR1 is SEHNR and CDR2 is FQNEAQ (reference sequence). The CDR3 is 14 residues long. The CDR3 nucleotides are TGTTCCAGCAGCTCCGGACAGGGAAACTCACCCCTCCACTTT. This gives the protein CSSSSGQGNSPLHF.

V usage is TRBV7-9 and J usage is TRBJ2-3; D might be TRBD1 (6 bases). Germline CDR1 reads SEHNR; CDR2 reads FQNEAQ (reference sequence). CDR3 size: 15 residues. The ends were cut back, 2 bases at V and 5 bases at J, with 14 bases in the middle. In nucleotides, the CDR3 is TGTGCCAGCAGCTTAAGCCAGGGGTTAGGAGATACGCAGTATTTT. Amino acids: CASSLSQGLGDTQYF.

This chain links TRBV6-5 with TRBJ1-1; TRBD1 aligns across 8 bases. This CDR3 contains 14 residues. Germline CDR1 reads MNHEY; CDR2 reads SVGAGI. V dropped 0 bases and J dropped 7; count of bases not matched to a gene: 4. The chain's CDR3 is CASSYSQGANEAFF. The CDR3 region has the DNA TGTGCCAGCAGTTACTCGCAGGGGGCTAATGAAGCTTTCTTT.

The chain carries TRBV9 and TRBJ2-7; a possible D gene is TRBD2 (5 bases). CDR1 is SGDLS and CDR2 is YYNGEE in the germline V gene. The CDR3 extends over 16 amino acids. Trimming pared 3 bases from V and 0 bases from J, leaving 16 bases between. The CDR3 loop is CASSAQKAAYSYEQYF. For the CDR3, the DNA is TGTGCCAGCAGCGCACAAAAAGCGGCTTACTCCTACGAGCAGTACTTC. Based on the CDR3 plus reference TRBV9 and TRBJ2-7, the full variable domain is DSGVTQTPKHLITATGQRVTLRCSPRSGDLSVYWYQQSLDQGLQFLIQYYNGEERAKGNILERFSAQQFPDLHSELNLSSLELGDSALYFCASSAQKAAYSYEQYFGPGTRLTVT.

The chain links TRBV6-4 to TRBJ2-3; 9 bases agree with TRBD1. Losses at the gene ends were 0 bases for V and 4 bases for J; bases not matched to a gene: 2. The length of the CDR3 is 15 residues. Germline CDR1 is MRHNA and CDR2 is SNTAGT. CDR3 residues: CASSDSRTGADTQYF. CDR3 sequence (DNA): TGTGCCAGCAGTGACTCAAGGACAGGGGCAGATACGCAGTATTTT.

The chain has TRBV19 and TRBJ2-1; 7 positions match TRBD2. Trimming cost V 3 bases and J 10 bases; bases outside gene matches: 9. The germline V gene encodes CDR1 LNHDA and CDR2 SQIVND (reference sequence). This CDR3 spans 14 amino acids. The CDR3 nucleotides are TGTGCCAGTAGTATGGGGGGAGGGCCCGTAGAGCAGTTCTTC. It encodes CASSMGGGPVEQFF.

The gene calls are TRBV6-5 and TRBJ1-3; D may be TRBD1 (5 bases). CDR3 length: 15 residues. The V end lost 2 bases, the J end lost 0 bases, and 8 bases lay between the germline ends. Germline V gives CDR1 MNHEY, CDR2 SVGAGI. The CDR3 is CASSYDRYSGNTIYF. DNA of the CDR3: TGTGCCAGCAGTTACGACAGATACTCTGGAAACACCATATATTTT.

This clone has just one count. Additional DNA sequences in this sample encode the identical CDR3. The chain employs TRBV10-3 and TRBJ2-7; D is possibly TRBD1 (5 bases). Germline loops: CDR1 ENHRY, CDR2 SYGVKD. The CDR3 is 13 residues long. Trimming took 4 bases from V and 1 from J, leaving 8 bases between them. The CDR3 here is CAISGQGSYEQYF. The CDR3 bases are TGTGCCATCAGTGGGCAGGGATCCTACGAGCAGTACTTC.

The rearrangement links TRBV2 to TRBJ1-1; unclear D gene. Germline V gene sequence: CDR1 SNHLY, CDR2 FYNNEI. This CDR3 region has 12 residues. Deletions cut 6 bases from V and 0 bases from J, with 5 bases between. CDR3 in DNA: TGTGCCAGCAGGTTAATGAACACTGAAGCTTTCTTT. Translating it yields CASRLMNTEAFF.

The chain carries TRBV4-3 and TRBJ1-4; perhaps TRBD1 as D (5 bases). CDR3 length equals 15 residues. Germline CDR1 is LGHNA and CDR2 is YSLEER. Deletions cut 0 bases from V and 8 bases from J, with 13 bases between. The chain's CDR3 is CASSQEHRGREKLFF. The CDR3 DNA is TGCGCCAGCAGCCAAGAACATCGGGGGAGAGAAAAACTGTTTTTT.

V is TRBV25-1 and J is TRBJ2-3, with 12 bases that match TRBD2. The germline V gene encodes CDR1 MGHDK and CDR2 SYGVNS. V trimming: 2 bases; J trimming: 5 bases; junction bases outside the gene matches: 2. This CDR3 region has 15 residues. The CDR3 nucleotides are TGTGCCAGCAGTGAACTAGCGGGAGGGATAGATACGCAGTATTTT. Its protein is CASSELAGGIDTQYF.

This chain links TRBV18 with TRBJ2-5; 7 nucleotides agree with TRBD1. After removal of 3 bases from V and 5 bases from J, the junction contained 6 bases not matched to a gene. The germline gives CDR1 KGHSH, CDR2 LQKENI. The CDR3 is made up of 14 amino acids. The CDR3 region is CASSPLQGSETQYF. As DNA, the CDR3 is TGTGCCAGCTCACCTTTACAGGGGTCGGAGACCCAGTACTTC.

The chain combines TRBV27 with TRBJ1-1, with 8 bases matching TRBD1. The CDR3 is made up of 12 amino acids. Trimming at V came to 7 bases and at J to 5 bases, leaving 3 bases not matched to a gene. Germline lookup yields CDR1 MNHEY and CDR2 SMNVEV (reference sequence). CDR3 sequence: CASKRQGTEAFF. CDR3 DNA: TGTGCCAGCAAGAGACAGGGGACTGAAGCTTTCTTT.

The CDR3 nucleotides are TGTGCCAGCAGTGTAGGAAGGGGTCACGAGCAGTTCTTC. It specifies CASSVGRGHEQFF. The V and J genes are TRBV6-5 and TRBJ2-1, with D perhaps matching TRBD1 (5 bases). The CDR3 has 13 residues. V was clipped by 5 bases and J by 10 bases, with 15 bases between them. Germline lookup yields CDR1 MNHEY and CDR2 SVGAGI.

This clone was counted only a few times. DNA of the CDR3: TGTGCCAGCAGTTTAGTACTAGCGGGAGCGGTGACCCAGTACTTC. Encoded protein: CASSLVLAGAVTQYF. V usage is TRBV28 and J usage is TRBJ2-5; 11 nucleotides match TRBD2. V lost 2 bases, J lost 7 bases, and 6 bases stayed unmatched. CDR3 length: 15 amino acids. CDR1 and CDR2 from the germline V gene are MDHEN and SYDVKM.

This clone was observed a handful of times. The chain has TRBV7-9 and TRBJ2-5; perhaps TRBD2 as D (6 bases). Trimming took off 5 bases at V and 5 bases at J, with 21 bases between the two ends. CDR3 length equals 16 residues. The germline gives CDR1 SEHNR, CDR2 FQNEAQ (reference sequence). DNA for the CDR3: TGTGCCAGCAGCCAGGCTGGGACCGCTGGGGGGGAGACCCAGTACTTC. Translating gives CASSQAGTAGGETQYF.

This clone has only a few counts. The same CDR3 arises from other DNA sequences in this sample as well. The V call is TRBV10-3, the J call TRBJ2-5, with 8 positions matching TRBD2. This CDR3 comprises 14 residues. Per germline, CDR1 ENHRY and CDR2 SYGVKD. J lost 4 bases, V lost 6 bases, and 7 bases had no gene match. The CDR3 bases are TGTGCCATCAGGGCGACCGGGGGGGGAGAGACCCAGTACTTC. This translates into CAIRATGGGETQYF.

The chain uses TRBV7-2 and TRBJ1-5; 7 nucleotides match TRBD1. V was clipped by 6 bases and J by 4 bases; unmatched bases: 3. The CDR3 spans 13 residues. Looked up from germline, CDR1 is SGHTA and CDR2 is FQGNSA. Written as DNA, the CDR3 is TGTGCCAGCAGTAGGGACAGAAATCAGCCCCAGCATTTT. Protein product: CASSRDRNQPQHF.